A single sample is the source of the 9 T cell receptor beta chains below, sequenced in a study of shared clonotypes between healthy human individuals (dated by TCRdb to the early 2020s). Library preparation employed the immunoSEQ multiplex PCR assay. TCRdb mirrors the immuneACCESS table, restricted to in-frame sequences. Some clones are absent from its copies; in checked studies, under half trace to an unresolved V gene, and the reason for the others is unknown. The sample table records approximately 2,000,000 clones; just under 95% of these occur just once. The ten largest clones add up to more than 0.35% of the sample. Sequenced: naive CD4+ T cells from PBMCs. The cell subset or site label on this specimen signifies: CD45RA+ positively selected. These receptors originate from a man younger than 35 in good health. Some clones in this sample may be carry-over from other donors' samples.

The rearrangement uses TRBV5-4 and TRBJ2-3; 13 nucleotides agree with TRBD2. Trimming cost V 0 bases and J 10 bases; bases outside gene matches: 8. This CDR3 has 16 amino acids. Germline V lookup: CDR1 SGHNT, CDR2 YYREEE (reference sequence). This CDR3 is CASSLGPLAGGIAQYF. CDR3 coding DNA: TGTGCCAGCAGCTTGGGGCCACTAGCGGGAGGGATCGCGCAGTATTTT.

CDR3 nucleotide sequence: TGTGCCAGCAGATCGCTAGCGGGAGAAGAGACCCAGTACTTC. Its protein is CASRSLAGEETQYF. The rearrangement uses TRBV6-5 and TRBJ2-5, with 10 bases lining up with TRBD2. The CDR3 loop spans 14 amino acids. Germline values: CDR1 MNHEY, CDR2 SVGAGI. J lost 3 bases, V lost 6 bases, and 4 bases had no gene match.

The chain is built from TRBV10-3 and TRBJ2-7; 9 bases align to TRBD2. This CDR3 has 15 amino acids. The ends lost 6 bases at V and 5 bases at J; junction bases unmatched: 11. Germline V gene lookup returns CDR1 ENHRY and CDR2 SYGVKD. The DNA of the CDR3 is TGTGCCATCAGCCTCGCCGGCGGGAGGGACGACGAGCAGTACTTC. It yields the protein CAISLAGGRDDEQYF.

The CDR3 sequence: CASSASRYYEQYF. As DNA, the CDR3 is TGTGCCAGCAGCGCTAGTAGGTACTACGAGCAGTACTTC. The chain is built from TRBV7-9 and TRBJ2-7; D gene unclear. Germline CDR1 and CDR2: SEHNR and FQNEAQ (reference sequence). This CDR3 comprises 13 residues. V was clipped by 5 bases and J by 3 bases, with 11 bases between them.

The chain is built from TRBV7-3 and TRBJ2-7, with 11 positions matching TRBD1. The V gene's germline CDR1 is SGHTA and CDR2 FQGTGA. Trimming cost V 5 bases and J 5 bases; bases outside gene matches: 5. This CDR3 is 14 amino acids long. CDR3 nucleotide sequence: TGTGCCAGCAGCCGGACAGGGGGCGTCAACGAGCAGTACTTC. This gives the protein CASSRTGGVNEQYF.

In regard to this clone: The junction shows a germline mismatch at one end, possibly a read error. The chain links TRBV5-1 to TRBJ2-6, with D perhaps TRBD1 (7 bases). The CDR3 covers 13 residues. The germline V gene encodes CDR1 SGHRS and CDR2 YFSETQ. The CDR3 DNA is TGCGCCAGCACGGAGGGGACAGACTCCTCGCCCAGTTTC. Translating it yields CASTEGTDSSPSF.

The chain combines TRBV21-1 with TRBJ2-2; TRBD1, the table's D call, was not compared with the DNA. TRBV21-1 represents a pseudogene. CDR3 length equals 16 residues. The CDR3 sequence is CASSKQTGSGTGELFF. Written as DNA, the CDR3 is TGTGCCAGCAGCAAGCAGACAGGGTCAGGGACCGGGGAGCTGTTTTTT.

V is TRBV27 and J is TRBJ1-2; 10 positions agree with TRBD1. Looked up from germline, CDR1 is MNHEY and CDR2 is SMNVEV (reference sequence). The CDR3 is made up of 15 amino acids. V was pared by 4 bases and J by 5 bases, with 7 bases of the junction left unmatched. CDR3 in DNA: TGTGCCAGCAGTTCCTCCGGGACAGGGGATTATGGCTACACCTTC. This codes for CASSSSGTGDYGYTF.

V and J are TRBV11-2 and TRBJ1-4, with D tentatively TRBD1 (6 bases). This CDR3 is 12 amino acids long. Germline V gene lookup returns CDR1 SGHAT and CDR2 FQNNGV. V was trimmed by 5 bases and J by 8 bases, leaving 9 bases between them. The CDR3 DNA sequence: TGTGCCAGCAGCACAGGGTACGAAAAACTGTTTTTT. Translating it yields CASSTGYEKLFF.